This T cell receptor (beta chain) was recovered during a study of identical twins. Study conclusions and caveats: For cord blood, abundant beta clonotypes had fewer insertions, unlike memory repertoires, which showed none. Beta out-of-frame twin sharing showed a weaker excess.

To note about this clonotype: Its antigen is unidentified.

Every one of the donors was a healthy Caucasian. TCRdb redid the calling of the 5' RACE reads with MiXCR, one entry per CDR3 protein. Of 540,000 or so distinct CDR3 sequences in the sample, approximately 20% were seen once. CDR3 size: 16 residues. V lost 5 bases and J lost 0; bases outside the gene matches: 6. Germline V lookup: CDR1 DFQATT, CDR2 SNEGSKA (reference sequence). These data also formed part of another study, on yellow fever vaccine responses in identical twins.

The gene calls are TRBV20-1 and TRBJ2-1; 11 bases are a match to TRBD2. The sequence was obtained from a young woman in good health. Sequenced material: CD4+ T cells sorted from blood. CDR3 coding DNA: TGCAGTGCTCACATCACTAGCGGGAGCTCCTACAATGAGCAGTTCTTC. Translated, it gives CSAHITSGSSYNEQFF.